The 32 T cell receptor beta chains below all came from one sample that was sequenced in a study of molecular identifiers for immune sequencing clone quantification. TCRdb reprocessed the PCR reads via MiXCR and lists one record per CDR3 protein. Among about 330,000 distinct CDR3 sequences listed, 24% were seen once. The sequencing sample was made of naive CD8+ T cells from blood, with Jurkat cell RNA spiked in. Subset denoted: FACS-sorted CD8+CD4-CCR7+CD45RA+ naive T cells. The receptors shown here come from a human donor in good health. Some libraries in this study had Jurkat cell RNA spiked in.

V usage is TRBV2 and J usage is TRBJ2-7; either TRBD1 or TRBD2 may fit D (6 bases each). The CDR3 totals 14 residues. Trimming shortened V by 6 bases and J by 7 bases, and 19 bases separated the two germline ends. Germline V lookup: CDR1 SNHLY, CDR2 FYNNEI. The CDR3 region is CASSIDVGGGEQYF. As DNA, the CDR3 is TGTGCCAGCAGCATTGACGTGGGGGGCGGGGAGCAGTACTTC.

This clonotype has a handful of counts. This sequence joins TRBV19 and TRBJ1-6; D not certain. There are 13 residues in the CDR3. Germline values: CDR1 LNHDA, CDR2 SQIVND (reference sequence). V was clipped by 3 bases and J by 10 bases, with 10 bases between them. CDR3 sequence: CASSMSAGSPLHF. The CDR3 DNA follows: TGTGCCAGTAGTATGAGCGCGGGCTCACCCCTCCACTTT.

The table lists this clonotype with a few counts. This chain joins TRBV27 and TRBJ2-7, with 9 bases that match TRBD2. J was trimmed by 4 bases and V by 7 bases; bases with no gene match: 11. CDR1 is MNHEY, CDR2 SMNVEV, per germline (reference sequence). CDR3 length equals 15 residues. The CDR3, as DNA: TGTGCCAGCACCCTCAGCGCTAGCGGGAAGTACGAGCAGTACTTC. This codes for CASTLSASGKYEQYF.

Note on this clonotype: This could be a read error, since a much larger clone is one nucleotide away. This CDR3 reads CGASRRSGGAYEQYF. CDR3 bases: TGCGGTGCTTCCCGGCGTTCCGGAGGGGCCTACGAGCAGTACTTC. The chain is built from TRBV20-1 and TRBJ2-7; D might be TRBD2 (6 bases). From germline, CDR1 is DFQATT and CDR2 SNEGSKA (reference sequence). This CDR3 is 15 amino acids long.

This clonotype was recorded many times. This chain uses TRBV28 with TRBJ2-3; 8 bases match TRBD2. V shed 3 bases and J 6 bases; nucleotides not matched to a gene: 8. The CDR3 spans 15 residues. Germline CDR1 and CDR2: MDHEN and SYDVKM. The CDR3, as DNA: TGTGCCAGCAGTTTCGTCCGGGAGGGGGTTGATACGCAGTATTTT. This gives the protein CASSFVREGVDTQYF. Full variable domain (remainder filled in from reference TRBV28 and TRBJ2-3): DVKVTQSSRYLVKRTGEKVFLECVQDMDHENMFWYRQDPGLGLRLIYFSYDVKMKEKGDIPEGYSVSREKKERFSLILESASTNQTSMYLCASSFVREGVDTQYFGPGTRLTVL.

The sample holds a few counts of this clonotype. Here the CDR3 reads CASSSGQGPPFSGELFF. CDR3 nucleotides: TGCGCCAGCAGCTCGGGACAGGGGCCCCCTTTCTCCGGGGAGCTGTTTTTT. The gene calls are TRBV5-1 and TRBJ2-2, with 10 bases matching TRBD1. V lost 3 bases to trimming and J lost 6 bases; unmatched junction nucleotides: 11. The CDR3 length is 17 residues. Germline V gene lookup returns CDR1 SGHRS and CDR2 YFSETQ.

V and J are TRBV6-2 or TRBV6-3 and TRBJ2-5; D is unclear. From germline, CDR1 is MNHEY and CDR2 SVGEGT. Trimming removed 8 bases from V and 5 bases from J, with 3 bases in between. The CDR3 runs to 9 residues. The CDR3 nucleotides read TGTGCCAGCCCGGAGACCCAGTACTTC. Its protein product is CASPETQYF.

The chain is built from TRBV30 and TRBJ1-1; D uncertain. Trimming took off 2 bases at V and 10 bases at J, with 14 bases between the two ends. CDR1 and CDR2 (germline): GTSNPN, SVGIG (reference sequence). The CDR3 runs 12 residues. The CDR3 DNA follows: TGTGCCTGGAGTACCGAGGGTCCGACAGCTTTCTTT. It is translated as CAWSTEGPTAFF.

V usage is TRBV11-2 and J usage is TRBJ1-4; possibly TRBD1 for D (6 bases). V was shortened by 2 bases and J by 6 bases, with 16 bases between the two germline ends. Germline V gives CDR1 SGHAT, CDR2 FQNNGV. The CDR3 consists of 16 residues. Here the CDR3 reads CASSLIWGAQDEKLFF. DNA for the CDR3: TGTGCCAGCAGCTTAATTTGGGGGGCGCAGGATGAAAAACTGTTTTTT.

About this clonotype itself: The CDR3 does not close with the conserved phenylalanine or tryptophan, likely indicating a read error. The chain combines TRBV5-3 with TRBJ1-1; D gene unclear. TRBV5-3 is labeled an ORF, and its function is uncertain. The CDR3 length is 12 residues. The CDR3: CASSSVTTEAFL. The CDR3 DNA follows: TGTGCCAGCAGCTCCGTTACCACTGAAGCTTTCCTT.

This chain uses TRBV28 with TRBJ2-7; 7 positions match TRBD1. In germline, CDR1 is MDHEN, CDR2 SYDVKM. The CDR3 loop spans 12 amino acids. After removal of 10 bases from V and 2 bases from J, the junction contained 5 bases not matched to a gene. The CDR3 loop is CANRQGPYEQYF. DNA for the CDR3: TGTGCCAACAGACAGGGTCCCTACGAGCAGTACTTC.

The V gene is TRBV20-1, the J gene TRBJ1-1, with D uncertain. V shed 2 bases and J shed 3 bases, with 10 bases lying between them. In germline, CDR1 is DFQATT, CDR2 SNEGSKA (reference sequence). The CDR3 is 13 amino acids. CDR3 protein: CSARTRPYTEAFF. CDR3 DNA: TGCAGTGCTAGAACCAGACCGTACACTGAAGCTTTCTTT.

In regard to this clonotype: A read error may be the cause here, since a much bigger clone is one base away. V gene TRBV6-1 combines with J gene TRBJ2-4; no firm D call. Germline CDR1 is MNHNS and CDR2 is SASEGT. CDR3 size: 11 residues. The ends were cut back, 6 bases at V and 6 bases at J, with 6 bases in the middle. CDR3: CASRGRNIQYF. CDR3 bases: TGTGCCAGCAGGGGCAGAAACATTCAGTACTTC.

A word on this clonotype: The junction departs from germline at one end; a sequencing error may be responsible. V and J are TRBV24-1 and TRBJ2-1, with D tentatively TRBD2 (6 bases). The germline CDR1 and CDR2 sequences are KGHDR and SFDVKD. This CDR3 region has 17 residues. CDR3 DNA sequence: TGTGGCACCAGTGATGCTCTTATGGGCGGGAATTACAATGAGCAGTTCTTC. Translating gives CGTSDALMGGNYNEQFF.

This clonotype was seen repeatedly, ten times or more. The DNA for the CDR3 is TGTGCCAGCAGTTTCTCAACCGTTGGACAGCCCCAGCATTTT. As protein: CASSFSTVGQPQHF. The chain is built from TRBV27 and TRBJ1-5; D unresolved. CDR3 length: 14 residues. Trimming took 3 bases from V and 7 from J, leaving 13 bases between them. The germline V gene has CDR1 MNHEY and CDR2 SMNVEV (reference sequence).

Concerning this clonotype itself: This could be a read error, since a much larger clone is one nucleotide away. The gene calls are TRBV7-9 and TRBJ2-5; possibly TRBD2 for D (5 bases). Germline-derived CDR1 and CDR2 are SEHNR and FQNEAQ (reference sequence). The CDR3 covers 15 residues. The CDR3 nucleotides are TGTGCCAGCAGCTTATATCTTGCGGGTCAAGAGACCCAGCACTTC. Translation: CASSLYLAGQETQHF.

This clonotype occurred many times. The CDR3 reads CASSLVSASGDSTDTQYF. The DNA for the CDR3 is TGTGCCAGCAGCTTAGTTTCGGCTAGCGGGGATAGCACAGATACGCAGTATTTT. This rearrangement joins TRBV7-8 to TRBJ2-3; 9 nucleotides line up with TRBD2. V lost 1 base and J lost 0; bases outside the gene matches: 8. CDR1 is SGHVS and CDR2 is FQNEAQ in the germline V gene. The CDR3 loop spans 18 amino acids.

The CDR3 DNA follows: TGCAGTGCTAGTGGGCTAGCGGATTACGAGCAGTACTTC. It specifies CSASGLADYEQYF. The rearrangement uses TRBV20-1 and TRBJ2-7, with 7 positions matching TRBD2. Trimming took 3 bases from V and 4 from J; bases not matched to a gene: 6. Per the germline V gene, CDR1 is DFQATT and CDR2 is SNEGSKA (reference sequence). The CDR3 consists of 13 residues.

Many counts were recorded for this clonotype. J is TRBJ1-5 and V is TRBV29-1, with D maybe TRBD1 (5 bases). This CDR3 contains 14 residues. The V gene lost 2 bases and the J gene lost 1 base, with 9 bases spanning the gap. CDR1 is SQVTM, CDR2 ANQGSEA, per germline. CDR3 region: CSVESGDSNQPQHF. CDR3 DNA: TGCAGCGTTGAATCCGGGGACAGCAATCAGCCCCAGCATTTT.

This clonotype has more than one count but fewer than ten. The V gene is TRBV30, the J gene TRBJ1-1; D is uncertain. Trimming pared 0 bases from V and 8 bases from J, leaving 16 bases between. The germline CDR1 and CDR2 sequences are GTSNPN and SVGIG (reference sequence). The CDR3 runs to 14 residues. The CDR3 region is CAWSVLLRAGEAFF. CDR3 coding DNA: TGTGCCTGGAGTGTATTATTGCGGGCGGGAGAAGCTTTCTTT.

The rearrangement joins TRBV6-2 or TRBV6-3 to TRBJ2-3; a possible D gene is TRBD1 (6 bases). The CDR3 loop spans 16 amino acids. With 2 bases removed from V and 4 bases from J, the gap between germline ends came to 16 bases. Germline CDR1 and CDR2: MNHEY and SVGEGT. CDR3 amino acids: CASSYPRGRRPDTQYF. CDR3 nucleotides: TGTGCCAGCAGTTACCCCAGGGGACGCCGCCCAGATACGCAGTATTTT.

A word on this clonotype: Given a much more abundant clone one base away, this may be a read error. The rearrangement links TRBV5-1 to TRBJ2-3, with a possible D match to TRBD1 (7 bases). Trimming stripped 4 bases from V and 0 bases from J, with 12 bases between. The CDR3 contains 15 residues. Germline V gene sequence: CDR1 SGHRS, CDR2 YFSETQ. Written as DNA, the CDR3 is TGCGCCAGCAGCGGGAGGACAGGCAGCACAGATACGCAGTATTTT. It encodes CASSGRTGSTDTQYF.

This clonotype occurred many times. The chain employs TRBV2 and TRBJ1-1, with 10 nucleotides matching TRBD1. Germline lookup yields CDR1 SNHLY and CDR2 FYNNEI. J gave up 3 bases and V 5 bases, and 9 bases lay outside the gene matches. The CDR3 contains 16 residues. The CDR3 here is CASSPPGTGVYTEAFF. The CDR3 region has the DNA TGTGCCAGCAGTCCACCGGGGACAGGGGTCTACACTGAAGCTTTCTTT.

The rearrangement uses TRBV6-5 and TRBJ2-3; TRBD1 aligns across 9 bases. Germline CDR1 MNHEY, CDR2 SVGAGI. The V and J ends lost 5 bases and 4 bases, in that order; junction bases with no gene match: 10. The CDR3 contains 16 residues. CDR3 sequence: CASSIHGQGSSDTQYF. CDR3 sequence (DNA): TGTGCCAGCAGTATCCATGGACAGGGGTCCTCAGATACGCAGTATTTT.

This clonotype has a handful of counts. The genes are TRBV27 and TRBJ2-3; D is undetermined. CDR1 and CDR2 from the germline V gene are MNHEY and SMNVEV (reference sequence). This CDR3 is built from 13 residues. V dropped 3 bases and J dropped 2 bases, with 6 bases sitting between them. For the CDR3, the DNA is TGTGCCAGCAGTTTTGGCGCCACAGATACGCAGTATTTT. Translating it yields CASSFGATDTQYF.

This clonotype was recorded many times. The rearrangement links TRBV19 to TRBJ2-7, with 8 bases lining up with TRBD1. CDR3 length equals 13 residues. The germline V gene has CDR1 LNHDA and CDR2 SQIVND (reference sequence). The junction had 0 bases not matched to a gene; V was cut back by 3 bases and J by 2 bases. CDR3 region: CASSMGQAYEQYF. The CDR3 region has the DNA TGTGCCAGTAGTATGGGACAGGCCTACGAGCAGTACTTC.

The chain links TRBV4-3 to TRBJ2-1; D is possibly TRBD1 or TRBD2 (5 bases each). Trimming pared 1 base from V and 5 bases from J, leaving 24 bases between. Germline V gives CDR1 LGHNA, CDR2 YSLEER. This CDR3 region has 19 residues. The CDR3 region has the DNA TGCGCCAGCAGCCAAGTCGGGTTCGGGGCCAACCCCACTGACAATGAGCAGTTCTTC. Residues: CASSQVGFGANPTDNEQFF.

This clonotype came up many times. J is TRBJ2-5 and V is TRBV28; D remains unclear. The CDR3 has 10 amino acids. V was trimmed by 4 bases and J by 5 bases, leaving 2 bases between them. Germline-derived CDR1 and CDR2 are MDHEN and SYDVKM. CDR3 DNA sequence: TGTGCCAGCAGTTACGAGACCCAGTACTTC. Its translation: CASSYETQYF. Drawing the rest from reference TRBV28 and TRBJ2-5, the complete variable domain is DVKVTQSSRYLVKRTGEKVFLECVQDMDHENMFWYRQDPGLGLRLIYFSYDVKMKEKGDIPEGYSVSREKKERFSLILESASTNQTSMYLCASSYETQYFGPGTRLLVL.

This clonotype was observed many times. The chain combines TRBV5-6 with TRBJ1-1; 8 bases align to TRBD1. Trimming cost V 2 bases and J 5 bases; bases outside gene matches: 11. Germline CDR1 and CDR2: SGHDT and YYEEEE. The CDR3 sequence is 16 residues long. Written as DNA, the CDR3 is TGTGCCAGCAGCTTAATAGAACAGGGGGGAATTACTGAAGCTTTCTTT. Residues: CASSLIEQGGITEAFF.

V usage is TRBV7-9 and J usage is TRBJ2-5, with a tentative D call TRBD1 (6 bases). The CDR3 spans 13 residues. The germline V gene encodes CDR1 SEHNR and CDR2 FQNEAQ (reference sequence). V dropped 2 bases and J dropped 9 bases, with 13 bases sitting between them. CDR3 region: CASSLPGHSAQYF. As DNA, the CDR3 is TGTGCCAGCAGCTTACCGGGACACAGTGCCCAGTACTTC.

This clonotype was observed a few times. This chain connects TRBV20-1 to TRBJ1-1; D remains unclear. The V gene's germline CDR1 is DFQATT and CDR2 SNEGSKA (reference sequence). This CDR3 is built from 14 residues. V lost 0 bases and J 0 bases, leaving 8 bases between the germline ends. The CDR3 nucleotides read TGCAGTGCTAGAGATGTTGGGGTGAACACTGAAGCTTTCTTT. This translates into CSARDVGVNTEAFF.

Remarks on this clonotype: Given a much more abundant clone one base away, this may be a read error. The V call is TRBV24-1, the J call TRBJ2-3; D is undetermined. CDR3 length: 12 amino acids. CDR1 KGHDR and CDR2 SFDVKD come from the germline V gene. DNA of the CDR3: TGTGCCACCAGTGATTTGGAAGCGACGCGGTATTTT. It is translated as CATSDLEATRYF.